This paragraph covers one TCR beta chain sequence. The CDR3 contains 15 residues. V was shortened by 2 bases and J by 5 bases, with 12 bases between the two germline ends. Germline CDR1 is SGHVS and CDR2 is FQNEAQ. Repertoires were generated with immunoSEQ multiplex PCR, while TCRdb's copy carries only in-frame clones and drops some. Seen here are 77,000 or so clones, about 93% observed once, and the top ten hold less than 0.35%. This entry is derived from a study of OX40 agonist ivuxolimab in advanced cancers. As for the study in general: Under the entry rules, prior anti-PD-1, anti-PD-L1 or anti-CTLA-4 therapy was allowed, and 40% had some.

This chain links TRBV7-8 with TRBJ1-4; the D is unclear. The sample was CD4+ or CD8+ T cells sorted from blood, taken in a trial of the OX40 agonist ivuxolimab. This receptor was identified in an adult with an advanced solid tumor such as melanoma, head and neck, liver or kidney cancer. CDR3 nucleotide sequence: TGTGCCAGCAGCTTAATGGGCGTCAGCAATGAAAAACTGTTTTTT. Amino acids: CASSLMGVSNEKLFF.